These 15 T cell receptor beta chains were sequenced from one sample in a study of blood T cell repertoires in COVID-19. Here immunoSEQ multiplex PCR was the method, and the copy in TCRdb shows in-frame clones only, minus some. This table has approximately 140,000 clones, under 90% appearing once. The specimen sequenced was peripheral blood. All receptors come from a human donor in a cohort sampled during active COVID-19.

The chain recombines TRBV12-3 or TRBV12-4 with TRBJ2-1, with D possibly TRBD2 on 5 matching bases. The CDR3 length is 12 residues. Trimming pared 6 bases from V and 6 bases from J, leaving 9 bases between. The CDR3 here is CASSPSRNEQFF. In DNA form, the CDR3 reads TGTGCCAGCAGCCCTAGCCGCAATGAGCAGTTCTTC.

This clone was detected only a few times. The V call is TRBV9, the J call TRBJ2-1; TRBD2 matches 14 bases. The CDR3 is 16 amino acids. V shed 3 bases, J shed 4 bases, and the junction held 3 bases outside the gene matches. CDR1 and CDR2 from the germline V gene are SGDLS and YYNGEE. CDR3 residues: CASSGLAGGVYNEQFF. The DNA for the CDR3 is TGTGCCAGCAGCGGACTAGCGGGGGGGGTATACAATGAGCAGTTCTTC.

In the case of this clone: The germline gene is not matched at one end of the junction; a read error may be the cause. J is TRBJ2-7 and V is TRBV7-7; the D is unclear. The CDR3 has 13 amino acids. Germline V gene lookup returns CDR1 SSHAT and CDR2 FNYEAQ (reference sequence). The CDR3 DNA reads TGTGCTAGCAGTTTAGTAGCTGCCAGTGAGCAGTACTTC. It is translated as CASSLVAASEQYF.

This chain's CDR3 is CSVVAGGPGEPQHF. CDR3 DNA sequence: TGCAGCGTCGTGGCAGGAGGGCCCGGTGAGCCCCAGCATTTT. The V call is TRBV29-1, the J call TRBJ1-5; no clear D. V dropped 6 bases and J dropped 8 bases, with 20 bases sitting between them. The CDR3 contains 14 residues. The germline gives CDR1 SQVTM, CDR2 ANQGSEA.

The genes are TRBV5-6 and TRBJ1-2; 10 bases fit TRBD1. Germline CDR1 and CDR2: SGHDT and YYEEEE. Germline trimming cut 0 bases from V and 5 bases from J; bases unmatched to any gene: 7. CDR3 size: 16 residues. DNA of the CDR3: TGTGCCAGCAGCTTGGAGACAGGGGGCGGAGGGTATGGCTACACCTTC. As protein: CASSLETGGGGYGYTF.

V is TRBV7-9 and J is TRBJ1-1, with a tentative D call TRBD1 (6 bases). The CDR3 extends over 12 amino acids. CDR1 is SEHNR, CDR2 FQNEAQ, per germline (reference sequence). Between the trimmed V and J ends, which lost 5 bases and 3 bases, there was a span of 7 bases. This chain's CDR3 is CASSPGDTEAFF. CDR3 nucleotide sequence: TGTGCCAGCAGCCCAGGGGACACTGAAGCTTTCTTT. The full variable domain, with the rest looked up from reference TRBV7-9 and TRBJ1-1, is DTGVSQNPRHKITKRGQNVTFRCDPISEHNRLYWYRQTLGQGPEFLTYFQNEAQLEKSRLLSDRFSAERPKGSFSTLEIQRTEQGDSAMYLCASSPGDTEAFFGQGTRLTVV.

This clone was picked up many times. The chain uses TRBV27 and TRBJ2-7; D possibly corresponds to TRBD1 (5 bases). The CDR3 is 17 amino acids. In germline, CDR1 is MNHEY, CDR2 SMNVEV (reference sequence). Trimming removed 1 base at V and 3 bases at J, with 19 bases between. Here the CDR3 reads CASSLLGKDIRFYEQYF. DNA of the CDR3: TGTGCCAGCAGTTTATTGGGGAAGGACATACGATTCTACGAGCAGTACTTC.

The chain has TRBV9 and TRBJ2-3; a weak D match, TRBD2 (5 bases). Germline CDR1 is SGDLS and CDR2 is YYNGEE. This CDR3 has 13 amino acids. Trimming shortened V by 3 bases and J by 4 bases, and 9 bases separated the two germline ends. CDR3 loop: CASSGPAADTQYF. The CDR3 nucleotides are TGTGCCAGCAGCGGGCCAGCGGCAGATACGCAGTATTTT.

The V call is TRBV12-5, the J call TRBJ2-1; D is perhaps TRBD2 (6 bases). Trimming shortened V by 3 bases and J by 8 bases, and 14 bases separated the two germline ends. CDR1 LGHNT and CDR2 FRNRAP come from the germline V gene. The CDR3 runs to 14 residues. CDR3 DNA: TGTGCTAGTGGTTTCCGACTAGAATTGCATGAGCAGTTCTTC. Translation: CASGFRLELHEQFF.

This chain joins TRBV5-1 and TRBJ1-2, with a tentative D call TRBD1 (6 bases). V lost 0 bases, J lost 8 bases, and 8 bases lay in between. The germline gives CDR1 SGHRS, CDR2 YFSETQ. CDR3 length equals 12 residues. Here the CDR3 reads CASSLAGEGYTF. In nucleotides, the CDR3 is TGCGCCAGCAGCTTGGCAGGGGAGGGCTACACCTTC.

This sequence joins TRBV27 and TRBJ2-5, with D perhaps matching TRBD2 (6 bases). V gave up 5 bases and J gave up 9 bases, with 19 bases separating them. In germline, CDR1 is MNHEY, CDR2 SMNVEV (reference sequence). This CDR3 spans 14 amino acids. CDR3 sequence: CASSMTSLGVAQYF. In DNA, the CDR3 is TGTGCCAGCAGTATGACTAGTCTGGGGGTCGCCCAGTACTTC.

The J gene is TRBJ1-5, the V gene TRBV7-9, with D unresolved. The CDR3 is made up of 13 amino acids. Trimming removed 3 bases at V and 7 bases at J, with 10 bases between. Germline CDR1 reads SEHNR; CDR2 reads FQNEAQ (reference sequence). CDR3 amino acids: CASSLSVPQPQHF. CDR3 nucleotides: TGTGCCAGCAGCTTGTCGGTCCCCCAGCCCCAGCATTTT.

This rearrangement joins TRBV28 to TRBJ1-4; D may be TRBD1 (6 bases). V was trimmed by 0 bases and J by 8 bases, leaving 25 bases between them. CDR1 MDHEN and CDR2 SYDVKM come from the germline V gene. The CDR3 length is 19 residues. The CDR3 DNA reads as TGTGCCAGCAGTTTATGGCGGGGGGCGATACCAGGGACGCGGGAAAAACTGTTTTTT. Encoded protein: CASSLWRGAIPGTREKLFF.

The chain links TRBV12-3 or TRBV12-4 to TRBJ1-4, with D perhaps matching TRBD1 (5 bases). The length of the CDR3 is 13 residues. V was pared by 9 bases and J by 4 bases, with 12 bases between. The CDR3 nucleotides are TGTGCCAGTCGGGGGTTGGGTAATGAAAAACTGTTTTTT. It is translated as CASRGLGNEKLFF.

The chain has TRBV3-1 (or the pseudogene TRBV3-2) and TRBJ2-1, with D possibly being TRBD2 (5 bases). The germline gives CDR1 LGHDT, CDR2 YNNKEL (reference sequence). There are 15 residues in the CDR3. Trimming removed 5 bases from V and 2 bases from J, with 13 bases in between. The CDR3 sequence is CASSSRGTTYNEQFF. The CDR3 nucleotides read TGTGCCAGCAGCTCCCGGGGTACAACCTACAATGAGCAGTTCTTC.